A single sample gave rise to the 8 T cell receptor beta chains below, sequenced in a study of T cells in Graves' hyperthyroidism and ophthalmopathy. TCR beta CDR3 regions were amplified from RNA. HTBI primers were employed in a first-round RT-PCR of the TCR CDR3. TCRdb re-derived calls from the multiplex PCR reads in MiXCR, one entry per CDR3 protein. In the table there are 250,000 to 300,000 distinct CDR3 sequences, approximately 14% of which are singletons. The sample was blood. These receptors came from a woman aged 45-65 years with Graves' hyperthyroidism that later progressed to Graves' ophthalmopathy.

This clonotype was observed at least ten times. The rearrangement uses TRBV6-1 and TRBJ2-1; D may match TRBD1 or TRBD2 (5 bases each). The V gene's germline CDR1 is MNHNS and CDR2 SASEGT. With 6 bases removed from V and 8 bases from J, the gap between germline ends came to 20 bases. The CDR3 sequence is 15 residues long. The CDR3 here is CASRGPGLERDEQFF. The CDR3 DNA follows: TGTGCCAGCAGGGGGCCAGGGTTAGAGAGGGATGAGCAGTTCTTC.

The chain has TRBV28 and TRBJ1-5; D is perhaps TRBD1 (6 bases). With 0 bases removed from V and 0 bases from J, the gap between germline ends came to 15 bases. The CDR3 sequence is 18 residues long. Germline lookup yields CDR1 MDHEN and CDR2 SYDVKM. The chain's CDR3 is CASSLWAGRGGSNQPQHF. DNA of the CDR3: TGTGCCAGCAGTTTATGGGCAGGGAGAGGGGGTAGCAATCAGCCCCAGCATTTT.

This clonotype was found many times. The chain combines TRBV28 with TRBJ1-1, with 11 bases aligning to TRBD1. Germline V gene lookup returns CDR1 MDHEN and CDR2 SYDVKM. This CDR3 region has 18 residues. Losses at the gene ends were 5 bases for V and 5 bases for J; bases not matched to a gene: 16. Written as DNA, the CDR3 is TGTGCCAGCAGTCCGGTCTTGGGACAGGGGGTGGTAGGAACTGAAGCTTTCTTT. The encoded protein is CASSPVLGQGVVGTEAFF.

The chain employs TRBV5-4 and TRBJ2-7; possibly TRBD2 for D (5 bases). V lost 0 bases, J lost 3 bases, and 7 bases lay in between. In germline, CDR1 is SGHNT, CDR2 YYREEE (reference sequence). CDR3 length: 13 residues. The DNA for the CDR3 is TGTGCCAGCAGCTTGGGAGGGCGCTACGAGCAGTACTTC. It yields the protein CASSLGGRYEQYF.

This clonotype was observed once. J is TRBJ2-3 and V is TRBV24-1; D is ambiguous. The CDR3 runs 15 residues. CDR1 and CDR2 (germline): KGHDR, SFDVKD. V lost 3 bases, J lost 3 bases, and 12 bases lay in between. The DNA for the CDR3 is TGTGCCACCAGTGATCCTACCACCAGTACAGATACGCAGTATTTT. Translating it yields CATSDPTTSTDTQYF.

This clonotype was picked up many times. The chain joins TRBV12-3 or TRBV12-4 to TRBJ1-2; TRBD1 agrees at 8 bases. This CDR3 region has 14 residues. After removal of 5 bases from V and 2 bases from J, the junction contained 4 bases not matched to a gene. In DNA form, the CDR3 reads TGTGCCAGCAGTCCCAGGACAGGGAACTATGGCTACACCTTC. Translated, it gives CASSPRTGNYGYTF.

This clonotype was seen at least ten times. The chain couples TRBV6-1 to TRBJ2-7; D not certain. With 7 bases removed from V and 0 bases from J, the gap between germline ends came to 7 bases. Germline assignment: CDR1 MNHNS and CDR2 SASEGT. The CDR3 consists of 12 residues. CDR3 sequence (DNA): TGTGCCAGCATTGGACCCTCCTACGAGCAGTACTTC. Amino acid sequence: CASIGPSYEQYF.

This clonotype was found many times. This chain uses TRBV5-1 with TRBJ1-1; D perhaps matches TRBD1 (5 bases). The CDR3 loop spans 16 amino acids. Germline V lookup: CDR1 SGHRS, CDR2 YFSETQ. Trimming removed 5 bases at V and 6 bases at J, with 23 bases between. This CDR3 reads CASSSLTDTTTAEAFF. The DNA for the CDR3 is TGCGCCAGCAGTTCATTGACGGACACGACGACCGCTGAAGCTTTCTTT.